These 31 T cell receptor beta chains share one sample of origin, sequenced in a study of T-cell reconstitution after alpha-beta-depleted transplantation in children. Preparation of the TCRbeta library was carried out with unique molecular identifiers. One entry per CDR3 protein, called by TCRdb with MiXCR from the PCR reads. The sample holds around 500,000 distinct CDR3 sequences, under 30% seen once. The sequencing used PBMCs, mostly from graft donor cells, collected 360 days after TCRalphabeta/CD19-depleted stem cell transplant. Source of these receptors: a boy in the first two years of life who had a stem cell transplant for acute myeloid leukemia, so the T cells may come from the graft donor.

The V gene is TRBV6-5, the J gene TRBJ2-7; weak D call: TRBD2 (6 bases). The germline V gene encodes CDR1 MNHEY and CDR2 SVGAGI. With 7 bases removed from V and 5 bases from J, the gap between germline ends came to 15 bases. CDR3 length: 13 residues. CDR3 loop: CASNLAGSHEQYF. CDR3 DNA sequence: TGTGCCAGCAATTTGGCGGGGTCCCACGAGCAGTACTTC.

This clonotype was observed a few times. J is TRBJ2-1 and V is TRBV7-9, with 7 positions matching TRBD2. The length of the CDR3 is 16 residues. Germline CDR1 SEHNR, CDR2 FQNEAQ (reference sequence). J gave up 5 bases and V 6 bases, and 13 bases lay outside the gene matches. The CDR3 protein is CASSSIRGEWDNEQFF. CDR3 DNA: TGTGCCAGCAGTTCAATCCGGGGGGAATGGGACAATGAGCAGTTCTTC.

The CDR3: CSAKGPGQGVSNYGYTF. CDR3 coding DNA: TGCAGTGCTAAGGGACCGGGACAGGGGGTATCTAACTATGGCTACACCTTC. The V and J genes are TRBV20-1 and TRBJ1-2; 11 bases match TRBD1. Losses at the gene ends were 4 bases for V and 0 bases for J; bases not matched to a gene: 10. The CDR3 covers 17 residues. Germline V gives CDR1 DFQATT, CDR2 SNEGSKA (reference sequence).

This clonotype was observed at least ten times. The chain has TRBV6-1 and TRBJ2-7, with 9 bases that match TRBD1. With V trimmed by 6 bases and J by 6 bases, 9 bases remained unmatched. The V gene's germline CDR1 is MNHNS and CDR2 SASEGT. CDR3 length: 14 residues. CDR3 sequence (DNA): TGTGCCAGCAGCCCGGACAGGGGATGGTTCGAGCAGTACGTC. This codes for CASSPDRGWFEQYV.

The CDR3 DNA reads TGCAGCGCCGAGGAGGGGACGGTCTATGGCTACACCTTC. Protein sequence: CSAEEGTVYGYTF. The V gene is TRBV29-1, the J gene TRBJ1-2; TRBD1 might be the D (5 bases). From germline, CDR1 is SQVTM and CDR2 ANQGSEA. The V end lost 7 bases, the J end lost 4 bases, and 16 bases lay between the germline ends. The CDR3 sequence is 13 residues long.

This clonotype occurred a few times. Here the CDR3 DNA reads TGCAGTGCTAGAGTGGGCCGGGACAGCTACGAGCAGTACTTC. This encodes CSARVGRDSYEQYF. This rearrangement joins TRBV20-1 to TRBJ2-7; 7 positions agree with TRBD1. Germline assignment: CDR1 DFQATT and CDR2 SNEGSKA (reference sequence). Trimming removed 1 base from V and 3 bases from J; junction bases left unmatched: 6. CDR3 length: 14 amino acids.

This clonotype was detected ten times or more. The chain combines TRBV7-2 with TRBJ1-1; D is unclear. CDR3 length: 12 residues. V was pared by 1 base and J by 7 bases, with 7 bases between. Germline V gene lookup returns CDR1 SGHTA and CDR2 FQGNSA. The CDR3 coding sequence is TGTGCCAGCAGCTTAGTTGGAGATGAAGCTTTCTTT. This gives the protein CASSLVGDEAFF.

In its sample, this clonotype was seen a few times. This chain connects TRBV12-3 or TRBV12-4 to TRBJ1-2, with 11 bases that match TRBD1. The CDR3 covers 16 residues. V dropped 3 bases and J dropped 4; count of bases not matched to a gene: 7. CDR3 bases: TGTGCCAGCAGTTTTTCCCCGGGACAGGGGGGCTATGGCTACACCTTC. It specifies CASSFSPGQGGYGYTF.

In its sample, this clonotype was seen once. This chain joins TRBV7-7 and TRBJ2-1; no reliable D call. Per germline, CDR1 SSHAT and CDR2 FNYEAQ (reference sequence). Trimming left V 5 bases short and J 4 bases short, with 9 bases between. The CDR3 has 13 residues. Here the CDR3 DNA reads TGTGCCAGCAGCCAGGATAAGTACAATGAGCAGTTCTTC. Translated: CASSQDKYNEQFF. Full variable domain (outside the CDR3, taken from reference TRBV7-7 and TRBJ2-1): GAGVSQSPRYKVTKRGQDVTLRCDPISSHATLYWYQQALGQGPEFLTYFNYEAQPDKSGLPSDRFSAERPEGSISTLTIQRTEQRDSAMYRCASSQDKYNEQFFGPGTRLTVL.

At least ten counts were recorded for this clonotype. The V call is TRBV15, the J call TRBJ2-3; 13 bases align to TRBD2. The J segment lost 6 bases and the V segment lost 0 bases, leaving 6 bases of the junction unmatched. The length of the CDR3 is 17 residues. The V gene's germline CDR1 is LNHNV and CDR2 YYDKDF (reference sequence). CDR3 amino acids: CATSRDTQTSGGDTQYF. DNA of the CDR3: TGTGCCACCAGCAGAGATACCCAGACTAGCGGGGGGGATACGCAGTATTTT.

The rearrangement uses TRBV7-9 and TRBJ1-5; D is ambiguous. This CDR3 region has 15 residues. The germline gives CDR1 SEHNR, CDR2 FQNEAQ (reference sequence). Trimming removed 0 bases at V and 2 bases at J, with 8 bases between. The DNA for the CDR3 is TGTGCCAGCAGCTTAGCCGGACCGGGCAATCAGCCCCAGCATTTT. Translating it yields CASSLAGPGNQPQHF.

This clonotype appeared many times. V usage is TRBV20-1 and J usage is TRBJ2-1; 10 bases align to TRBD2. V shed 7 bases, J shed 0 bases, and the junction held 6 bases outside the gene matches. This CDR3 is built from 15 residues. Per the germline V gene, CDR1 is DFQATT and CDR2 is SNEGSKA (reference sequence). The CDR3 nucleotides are TGCAGTGAACTAGCGGGGAGGGGCTCCTACAATGAGCAGTTCTTC. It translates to CSELAGRGSYNEQFF.

The CDR3 protein is CASSAGNYNEQFF. In nucleotides, the CDR3 is TGTGCCAGCTCGGCGGGCAACTACAATGAGCAGTTCTTC. This chain uses TRBV7-7 with TRBJ2-1; D might be TRBD2 (5 bases). This CDR3 comprises 13 residues. Trimming shortened V by 8 bases and J by 3 bases, and 11 bases separated the two germline ends. Per germline, CDR1 SSHAT and CDR2 FNYEAQ (reference sequence).

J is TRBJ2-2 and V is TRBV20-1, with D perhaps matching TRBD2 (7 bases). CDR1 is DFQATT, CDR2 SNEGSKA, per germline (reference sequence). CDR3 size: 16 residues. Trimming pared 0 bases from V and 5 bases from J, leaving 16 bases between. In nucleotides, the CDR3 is TGCAGTGCTAGAGATCCGGGGGCGGGGGAAACCGGGGAGCTGTTTTTT. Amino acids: CSARDPGAGETGELFF.

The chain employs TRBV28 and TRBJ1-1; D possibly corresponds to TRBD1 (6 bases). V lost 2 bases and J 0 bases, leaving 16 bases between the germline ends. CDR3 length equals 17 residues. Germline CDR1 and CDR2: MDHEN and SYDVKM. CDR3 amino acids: CASSLTLQDRLNTEAFF. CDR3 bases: TGTGCCAGCAGTTTAACCCTCCAAGACAGGCTGAACACTGAAGCTTTCTTT.

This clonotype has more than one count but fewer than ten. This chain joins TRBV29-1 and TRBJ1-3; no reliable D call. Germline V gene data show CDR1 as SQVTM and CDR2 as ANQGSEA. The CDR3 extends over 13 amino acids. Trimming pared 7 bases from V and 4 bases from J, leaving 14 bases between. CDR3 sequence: CSATGSGGNTIYF. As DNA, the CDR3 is TGCAGCGCCACCGGGTCCGGGGGAAACACCATATATTTT.

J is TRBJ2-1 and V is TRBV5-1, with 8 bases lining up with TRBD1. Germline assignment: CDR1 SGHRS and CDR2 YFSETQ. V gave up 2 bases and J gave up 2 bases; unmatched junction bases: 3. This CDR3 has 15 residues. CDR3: CASSLQGGTYNEQFF. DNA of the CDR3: TGCGCCAGCAGCTTACAGGGGGGTACCTACAATGAGCAGTTCTTC.

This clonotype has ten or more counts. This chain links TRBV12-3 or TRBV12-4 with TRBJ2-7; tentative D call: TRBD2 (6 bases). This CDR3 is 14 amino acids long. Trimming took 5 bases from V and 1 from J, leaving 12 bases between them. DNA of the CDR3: TGTGCCAGCAGTCGGGGGTTCTCTTCCTACGAGCAGTACGTC. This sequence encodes CASSRGFSSYEQYV.

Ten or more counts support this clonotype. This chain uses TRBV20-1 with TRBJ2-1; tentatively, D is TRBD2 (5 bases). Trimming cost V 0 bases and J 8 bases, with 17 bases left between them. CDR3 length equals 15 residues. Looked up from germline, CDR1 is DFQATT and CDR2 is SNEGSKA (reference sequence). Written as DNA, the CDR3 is TGCAGTGCTAGAGATCTACGTTACAGTAGCGATGAGCAGTTCTTC. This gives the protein CSARDLRYSSDEQFF.

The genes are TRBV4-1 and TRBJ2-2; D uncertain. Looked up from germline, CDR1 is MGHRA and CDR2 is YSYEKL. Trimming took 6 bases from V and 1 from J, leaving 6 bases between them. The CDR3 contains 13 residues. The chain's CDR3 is CASRGRNTGELFF. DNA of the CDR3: TGCGCCAGCAGAGGCAGGAACACCGGGGAGCTGTTTTTT.

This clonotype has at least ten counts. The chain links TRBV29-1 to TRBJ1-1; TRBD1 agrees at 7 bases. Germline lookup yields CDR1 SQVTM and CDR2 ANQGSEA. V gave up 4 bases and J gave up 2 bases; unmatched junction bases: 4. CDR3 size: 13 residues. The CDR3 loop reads CSVGIGGNTEAFF. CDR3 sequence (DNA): TGCAGCGTTGGTATAGGGGGCAACACTGAAGCTTTCTTT. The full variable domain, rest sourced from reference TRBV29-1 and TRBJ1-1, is SAVISQKPSRDICQRGTSLTIQCQVDSQVTMMFWYRQQPGQSLTLIATANQGSEATYESGFVIDKFPISRPNLTFSTLTVSNMSPEDSSIYLCSVGIGGNTEAFFGQGTRLTVV.

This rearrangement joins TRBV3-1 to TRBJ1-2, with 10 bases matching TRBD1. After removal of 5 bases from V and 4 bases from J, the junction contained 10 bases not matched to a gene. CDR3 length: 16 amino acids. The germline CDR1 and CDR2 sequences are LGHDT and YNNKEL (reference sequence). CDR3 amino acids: CASSIRGQGVFYGYTF. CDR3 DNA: TGTGCCAGCAGCATCCGAGGACAGGGGGTTTTCTATGGCTACACCTTC.

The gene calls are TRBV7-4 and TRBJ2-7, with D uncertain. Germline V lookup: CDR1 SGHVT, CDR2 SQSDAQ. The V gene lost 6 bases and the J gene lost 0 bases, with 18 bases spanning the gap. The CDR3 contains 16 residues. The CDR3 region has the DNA TGTGCCAGCAGTCACCAACCCGGGCAGGCCTCCTACGAGCAGTACTTC. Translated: CASSHQPGQASYEQYF.

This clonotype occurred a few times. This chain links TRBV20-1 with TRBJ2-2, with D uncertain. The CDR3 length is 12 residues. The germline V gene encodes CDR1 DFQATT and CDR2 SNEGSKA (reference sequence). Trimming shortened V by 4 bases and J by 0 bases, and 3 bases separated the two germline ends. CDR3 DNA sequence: TGCAGTGCTACAGCGAACACCGGGGAGCTGTTTTTT. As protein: CSATANTGELFF.

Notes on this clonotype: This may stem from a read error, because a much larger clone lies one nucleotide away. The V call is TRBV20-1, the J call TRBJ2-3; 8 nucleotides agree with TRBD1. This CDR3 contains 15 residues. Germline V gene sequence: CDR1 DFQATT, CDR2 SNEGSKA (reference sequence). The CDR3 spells CCASPGQGLANTQYF. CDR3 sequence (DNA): TGCTGTGCTAGTCCCGGACAGGGATTGGCGAATACGCAGTATTTT.

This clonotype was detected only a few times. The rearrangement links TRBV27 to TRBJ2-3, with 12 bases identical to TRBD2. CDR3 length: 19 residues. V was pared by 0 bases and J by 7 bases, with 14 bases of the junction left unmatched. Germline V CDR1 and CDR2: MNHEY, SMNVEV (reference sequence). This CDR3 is CASSLSHPGLAGSRNTQYF. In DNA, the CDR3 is TGTGCCAGCAGTTTATCCCACCCTGGACTAGCGGGGAGTAGGAATACGCAGTATTTT.

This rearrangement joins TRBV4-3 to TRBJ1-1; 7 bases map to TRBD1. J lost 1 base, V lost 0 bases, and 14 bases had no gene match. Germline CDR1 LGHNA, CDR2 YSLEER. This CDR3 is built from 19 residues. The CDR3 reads CASSQEVRDRAFGNTEAFF. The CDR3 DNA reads TGCGCCAGCAGCCAAGAAGTTAGAGACAGGGCCTTTGGGAACACTGAAGCTTTCTTT.

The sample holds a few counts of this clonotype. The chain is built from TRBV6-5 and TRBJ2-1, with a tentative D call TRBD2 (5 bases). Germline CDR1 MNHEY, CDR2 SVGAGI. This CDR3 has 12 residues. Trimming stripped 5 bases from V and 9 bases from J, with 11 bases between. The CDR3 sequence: CASSQTSSEQFF. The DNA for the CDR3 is TGTGCCAGCAGTCAAACTAGTAGTGAGCAGTTCTTC.

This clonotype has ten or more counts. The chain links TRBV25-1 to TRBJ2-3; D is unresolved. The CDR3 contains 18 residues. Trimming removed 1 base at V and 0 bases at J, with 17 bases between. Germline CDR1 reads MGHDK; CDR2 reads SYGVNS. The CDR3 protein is CASSESFRILDSTDTQYF. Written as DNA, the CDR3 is TGTGCCAGCAGTGAATCCTTCCGAATTTTAGATAGCACAGATACGCAGTATTTT.

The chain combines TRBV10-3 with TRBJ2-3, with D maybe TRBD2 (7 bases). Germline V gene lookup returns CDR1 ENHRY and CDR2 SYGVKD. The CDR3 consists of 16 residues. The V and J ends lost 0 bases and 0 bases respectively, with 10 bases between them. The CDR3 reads CAISESGGPSTDTQYF. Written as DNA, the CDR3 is TGTGCCATCAGTGAGTCGGGGGGGCCTAGCACAGATACGCAGTATTTT.

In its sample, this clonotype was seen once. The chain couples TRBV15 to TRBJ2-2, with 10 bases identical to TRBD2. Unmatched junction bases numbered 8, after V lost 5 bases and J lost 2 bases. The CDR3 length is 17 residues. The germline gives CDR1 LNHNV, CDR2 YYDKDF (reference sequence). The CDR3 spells CATSVGLAEANTGELFF. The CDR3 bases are TGTGCCACCAGCGTCGGACTAGCGGAAGCAAACACCGGGGAGCTGTTTTTT.